The source of this T cell receptor (beta chain) is a study of response to subunit inactivated influenza vaccine. TCRdb redid the calling of the RT-PCR reads with MiXCR, one entry per CDR3 protein. The data hold about 500,000 distinct CDR3 sequences, with more than 15% observed a single time. Regarding the study as a whole: Seasonal influenza vaccination, on each occasion, was suggested by the authors to recruit few new T cells.

In its sample, this clonotype was seen a few times. The target antigen is unknown. The ends lost 5 bases at V and 5 bases at J; junction bases unmatched: 4. Germline V CDR1 and CDR2: SGHTA, FQGNSA. This CDR3 is built from 15 residues. This receptor was taken from a man between 50 and 75 years old who received an inactivated influenza vaccine. The rearrangement links TRBV7-2 to TRBJ2-1; 12 bases map to TRBD2. The source was CD4+ T cells sorted from PBMCs, collected approximately 25 months after vaccination. The CDR3 protein is CASSETSGRHNEQFF. The CDR3 nucleotides are TGTGCCAGCAGCGAGACTAGCGGGAGACACAATGAGCAGTTCTTC.